The T cell receptor (beta chain) described here comes from a study of shared clonotypes between healthy human individuals. The protocol was immunoSEQ multiplex PCR, while the TCRdb copy is restricted to in-frame clones and leaves out a portion. The sample comprises under 1,100,000 clones, roughly 75% of which are singletons, and about 1.5% rests with the top ten. Trimming cost V 7 bases and J 3 bases, with 19 bases left between them. This CDR3 has 15 amino acids. From germline, CDR1 is MNHEY and CDR2 SMNVEV (reference sequence). Study-level points and caveats: Clonotype sharing among donors, it was expected, would be affected by sequencing depth.

Regarding this clone: Its antigen remains unknown.

Material: memory CD4+ T cells sorted from blood. As to subset: CD45RA-negative fraction. The chain couples TRBV27 to TRBJ2-7; D uncertain. The receptor was derived from a man younger than 30 in good health. The CDR3 nucleotides read TGTGCCAGCAAGGGTGAGAGCACCGTTGACTACGAGCAGTACTTC. This gives the protein CASKGESTVDYEQYF.